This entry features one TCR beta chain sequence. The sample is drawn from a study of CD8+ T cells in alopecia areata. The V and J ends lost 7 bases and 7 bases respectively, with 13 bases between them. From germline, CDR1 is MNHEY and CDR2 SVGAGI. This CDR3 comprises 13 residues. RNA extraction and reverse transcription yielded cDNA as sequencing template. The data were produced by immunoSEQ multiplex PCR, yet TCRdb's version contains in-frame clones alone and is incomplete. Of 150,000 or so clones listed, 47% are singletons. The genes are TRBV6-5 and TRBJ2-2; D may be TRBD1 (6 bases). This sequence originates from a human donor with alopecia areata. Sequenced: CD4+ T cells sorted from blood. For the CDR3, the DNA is TGTGCCAGCAAGCGACAGGAGTACGGGGAGCTGTTTTTT. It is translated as CASKRQEYGELFF.